The sample holds one count of the clone carrying this T cell receptor beta chain. Its specificity is not known. A read error may be the cause here, since a much bigger clone is one base away. These data come from a study of CD8 T cells in ankylosing spondylitis. Study-level findings and limits: Earlier work had already found some motif variants in reactive arthritis synovial fluid and blood. The authors reported significant enrichment of disease-linked clones in matched ankylosing spondylitis synovial fluid. Disease-linked clones had a CD8+ phenotype and relatively low frequency in peripheral blood. A TCR beta motif made of fewer than ten highly homologous variants seemed typical of ankylosing spondylitis blood.

MiXCR was run by TCRdb on the 5' RACE reads, yielding one entry per CDR3 protein. The sample contains 250,000 to 350,000 distinct CDR3 sequences, around 20% of which appear only once. Germline CDR1 is SQVTM and CDR2 is ANQGSEA. This CDR3 is built from 13 residues. Germline trimming cut 8 bases from V and 3 bases from J; bases unmatched to any gene: 6. Material for sequencing was blood, either unsorted or a sorted T cell fraction (not recorded which). This TCR derives from a male donor with ankylosing spondylitis or in good health (not recorded which). This chain connects TRBV29-1 to TRBJ2-5; 10 bases line up with TRBD2. The CDR3 loop reads CSTHLAGEETQYF. CDR3 coding DNA: TGCAGCACGCACCTAGCGGGAGAAGAGACCCAGTACTTC. Using reference TRBV29-1 and TRBJ2-5 for the parts outside the CDR3, the full variable domain is SAVISQKPSRDICQRGTSLTIQCQVDSQVTMMFWYRQQPGQSLTLIATANQGSEATYESGFVIDKFPISRPNLTFSTLTVSNMSPEDSSIYLCSTHLAGEETQYFGPGTRLLVL.